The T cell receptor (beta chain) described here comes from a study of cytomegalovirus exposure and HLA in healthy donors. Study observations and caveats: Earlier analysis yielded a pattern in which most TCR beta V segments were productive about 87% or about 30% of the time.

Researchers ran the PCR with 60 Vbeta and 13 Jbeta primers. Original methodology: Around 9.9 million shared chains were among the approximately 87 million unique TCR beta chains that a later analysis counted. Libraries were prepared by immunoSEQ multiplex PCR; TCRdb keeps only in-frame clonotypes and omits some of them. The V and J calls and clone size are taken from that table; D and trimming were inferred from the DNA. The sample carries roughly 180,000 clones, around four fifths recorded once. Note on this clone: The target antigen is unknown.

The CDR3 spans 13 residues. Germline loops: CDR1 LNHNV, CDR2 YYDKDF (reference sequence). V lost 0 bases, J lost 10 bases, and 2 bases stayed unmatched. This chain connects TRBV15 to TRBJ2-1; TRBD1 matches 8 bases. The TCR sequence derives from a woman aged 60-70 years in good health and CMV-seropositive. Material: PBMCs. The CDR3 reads CATSRDGTGEQFF. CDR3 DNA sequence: TGTGCCACCAGCAGAGATGGGACAGGAGAGCAGTTCTTC.